The rows below give T cell receptor beta chains drawn from one sample of a study of beta chain features in type 1 diabetes. Data came from immunoSEQ multiplex PCR; TCRdb stores just in-frame clones and leaves some out. The table has about 250,000 clones, 11% to 15% seen once; the top ten hold more than 0.02%. The sequencing sample was made of naive CD4+ T cells from blood. All receptors come from a middle-aged woman in good health. Both conserved end residues are part of each CDR3. D genes are given only for firm matches. Clone size appears in some rows only: once, few, many, or a class for an expanded clone.

clone_size: NA
j_call: TRBJ1-4
d_call: NA
v_call: TRBV27
cdr3_aa: CASSLTGLGEKLFF
cdr3_nt: TGTGCCAGCAGTCTTACAGGGCTGGGTGAAAAACTGTTTTTT

clone_size: NA
j_call: TRBJ2-7
d_call: NA
v_call: TRBV6-5
cdr3_aa: CASNPRGGSSYEQYF
cdr3_nt: TGTGCCAGCAATCCACGAGGCGGTAGCTCCTACGAGCAGTACTTC

clone_size: NA
j_call: TRBJ2-3
d_call: NA
v_call: TRBV10-3
cdr3_aa: CAIRQASEDTQYF
cdr3_nt: TGTGCCATCAGACAGGCTAGCGAAGATACGCAGTATTTT

clone_size: NA
j_call: TRBJ1-5
d_call: NA
v_call: TRBV2
cdr3_aa: CASSQGRNQPQHF
cdr3_nt: TGTGCCAGCAGTCAAGGGAGAAATCAGCCCCAGCATTTT

clone_size: NA
j_call: TRBJ2-3
d_call: NA
v_call: TRBV19
cdr3_aa: CASSKQGLPSTDTQYF
cdr3_nt: TGTGCCAGTAGTAAGCAGGGGCTTCCCTCCACAGATACGCAGTATTTT

clone_size: NA
j_call: TRBJ2-7
d_call: NA
v_call: TRBV2
cdr3_aa: CASSEAVGVGEQYF
cdr3_nt: TGTGCCAGCAGTGAAGCTGTCGGGGTTGGCGAGCAGTACTTC

clone_size: NA
j_call: TRBJ1-4
d_call: TRBD1
v_call: TRBV5-1
cdr3_aa: CASSLEVRDREGKLFF
cdr3_nt: TGCGCCAGCAGCTTGGAGGTTCGGGACAGGGAGGGAAAACTGTTTTTT

clone_size: NA
j_call: TRBJ2-7
d_call: TRBD1
v_call: TRBV10-2
cdr3_aa: CASRDRGYEQYF
cdr3_nt: TGCGCCAGCAGGGACAGGGGGTACGAGCAGTACTTC

clone_size: few
j_call: TRBJ2-2
d_call: NA
v_call: TRBV5-1
cdr3_aa: CASSQGGVPTGELFF
cdr3_nt: TGCGCCAGCAGCCAGGGGGGCGTTCCTACCGGGGAGCTGTTTTTT

clone_size: few
j_call: TRBJ2-2
d_call: TRBD2
v_call: TRBV7-2
cdr3_aa: CASRPAGGATGELFF
cdr3_nt: TGTGCCAGCAGGCCCGCCGGGGGGGCCACCGGGGAGCTGTTTTTT

clone_size: few
j_call: TRBJ1-1
d_call: TRBD1
v_call: TRBV19
cdr3_aa: CASSIGQGNTEAFF
cdr3_nt: TGTGCCAGTAGTATAGGACAGGGGAACACTGAAGCTTTCTTT